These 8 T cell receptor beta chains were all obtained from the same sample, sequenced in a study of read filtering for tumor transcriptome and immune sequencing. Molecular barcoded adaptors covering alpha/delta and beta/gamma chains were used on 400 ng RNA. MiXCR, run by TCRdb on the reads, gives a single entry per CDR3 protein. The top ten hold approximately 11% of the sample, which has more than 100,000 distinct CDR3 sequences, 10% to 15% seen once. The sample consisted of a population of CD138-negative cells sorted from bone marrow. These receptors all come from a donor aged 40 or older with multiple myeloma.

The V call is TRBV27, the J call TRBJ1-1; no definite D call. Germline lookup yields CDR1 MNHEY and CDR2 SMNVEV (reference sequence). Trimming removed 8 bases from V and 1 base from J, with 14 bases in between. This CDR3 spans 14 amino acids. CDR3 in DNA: TGTGCCAGCTCGAACCCCGGAGCGAACACTGAAGCTTTCTTT. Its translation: CASSNPGANTEAFF.

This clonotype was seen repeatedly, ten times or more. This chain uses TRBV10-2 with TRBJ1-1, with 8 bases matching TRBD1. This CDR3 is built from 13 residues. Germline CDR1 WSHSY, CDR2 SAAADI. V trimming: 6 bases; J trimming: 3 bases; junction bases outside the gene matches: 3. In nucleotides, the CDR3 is TGCGCCAGCAGATTGGGACAGGACACTGAAGCTTTCTTT. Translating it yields CASRLGQDTEAFF.

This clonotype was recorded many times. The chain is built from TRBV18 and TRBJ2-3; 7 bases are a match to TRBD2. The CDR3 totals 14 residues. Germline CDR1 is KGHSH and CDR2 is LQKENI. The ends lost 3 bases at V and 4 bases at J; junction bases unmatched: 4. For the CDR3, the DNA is TGTGCCAGCTCACCTCAGGGAGGGCCAGATACGCAGTATTTT. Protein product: CASSPQGGPDTQYF.

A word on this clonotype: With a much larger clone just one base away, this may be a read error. DNA of the CDR3: TGTGCCAGCAGGAGGGGAGGGGGCTTGGATACGCTGTATTTT. This codes for CASRRGGGLDTLYF. This chain links TRBV12-3 or TRBV12-4 with TRBJ2-3; D may match TRBD1 or TRBD2 (7 bases each). This CDR3 has 14 amino acids.

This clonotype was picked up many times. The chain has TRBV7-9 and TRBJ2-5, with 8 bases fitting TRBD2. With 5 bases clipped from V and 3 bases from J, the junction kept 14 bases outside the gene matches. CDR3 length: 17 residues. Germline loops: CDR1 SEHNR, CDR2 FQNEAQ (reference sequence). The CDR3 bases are TGTGCCAGCAGCCCCTCGCGCGGGAGGAGGAGTAAAGAGACCCAGTACTTC. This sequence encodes CASSPSRGRRSKETQYF.

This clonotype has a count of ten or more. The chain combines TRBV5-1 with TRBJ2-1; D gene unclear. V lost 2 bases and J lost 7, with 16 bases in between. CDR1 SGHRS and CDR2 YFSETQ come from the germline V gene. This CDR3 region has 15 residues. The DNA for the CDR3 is TGCGCCAGCAGCTTTTCTAGATCTCGAGCGAATGAGCAGTTCTTC. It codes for CASSFSRSRANEQFF. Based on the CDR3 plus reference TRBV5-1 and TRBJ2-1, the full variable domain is KAGVTQTPRYLIKTRGQQVTLSCSPISGHRSVSWYQQTPGQGLQFLFEYFSETQRNKGNFPGRFSGRQFSNSRSEMNVSTLELGDSALYLCASSFSRSRANEQFFGPGTRLTVL.

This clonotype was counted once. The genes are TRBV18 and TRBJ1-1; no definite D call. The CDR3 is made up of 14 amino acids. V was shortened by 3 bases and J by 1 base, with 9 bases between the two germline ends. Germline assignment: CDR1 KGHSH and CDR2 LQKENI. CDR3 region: CASSPITGNTEAFF. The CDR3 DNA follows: TGTGCCAGCTCACCCATTACGGGGAACACTGAAGCTTTCTTT.

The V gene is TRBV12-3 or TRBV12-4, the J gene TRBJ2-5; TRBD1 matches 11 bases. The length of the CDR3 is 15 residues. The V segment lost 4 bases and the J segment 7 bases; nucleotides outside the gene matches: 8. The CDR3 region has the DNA TGTGCCAGCAGTTCGTGGACAGGGGGCGCCGGGACCCAGTACTTC. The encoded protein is CASSSWTGGAGTQYF.